A selection of T cell receptor beta chains follows, all from one sample in a study of T cell responses to AZD1222 COVID-19 vaccine. Produced via immunoSEQ multiplex PCR; TCRdb's table is partial and in-frame only. The profile covers 82,000 or so clones, with roughly 90% appearing a single time and approximately 5.2% taken by the ten largest. Sample: peripheral blood, taken on day 0 of AZD1222 vaccination. These receptors originate from an adult in good health. Both conserved end residues are part of each CDR3. The order of the fields is J gene, D gene, V gene, clone size, CDR3 DNA, CDR3 protein. The D gene is left open where the match is weak. Clone size, where shown, is once, few, many, or a class for clones that have expanded.

TRBJ2-2	.	TRBV7-9	.	TGTGCCGGCACGCTAGGCTTCGGGGGTCATAGAACCGGGGAGCTGTTTTTT	CAGTLGFGGHRTGELFF
TRBJ1-2	.	TRBV5-5	.	TGTGCCAGCAGCTTGTTTGATCCCTACTATGGCTACACCTTC	CASSLFDPYYGYTF
TRBJ1-5	.	TRBV9	.	TGTGCCAGCAGCGCCAAAGAAGGGGGTTCAGCGCCCCAGCATTTT	CASSAKEGGSAPQHF
TRBJ1-1	.	TRBV18	.	TGTGCCAGCTCAATGACAGAGAGCACTGAAGCTTTCTTT	CASSMTESTEAFF
TRBJ2-7	.	TRBV4-2	.	TGTGCCAGCAGCCAAGATGAAAGGTACGAGCAGTACTTC	CASSQDERYEQYF
TRBJ1-1	.	TRBV18	.	TGTGCCAGCTCACCAGACCTCCGGGCCACTGAAGCTTTCTTT	CASSPDLRATEAFF
TRBJ1-2	.	TRBV28	.	TGTGCCAGCACTACCATCGGGGGGCTGGCTAACTATGGCTACACCTTC	CASTTIGGLANYGYTF
TRBJ2-5	.	TRBV7-9	.	TGTGCCAGCAGCTTATTGGAGACCCAGTACTTC	CASSLLETQYF
TRBJ1-2	.	TRBV19	.	TGTGCCAGTAGCCCCTCAGGAGGGGTCGGAGGCTACACCTTC	CASSPSGGVGGYTF
TRBJ2-5	.	TRBV5-6	.	TGTGCCAGCAGCGGACTACAGGGGCAAGAGACCCAGTACTTC	CASSGLQGQETQYF
TRBJ1-1	TRBD1	TRBV7-2	.	TGTGCCAGCAGCCAAGACAGGGGGAGCACTGAAGCTTTCTTT	CASSQDRGSTEAFF
TRBJ1-1	TRBD1	TRBV18	.	TGTGCCAGCTCATCATCGACAGGGGTTGAAGCTTTCTTT	CASSSSTGVEAFF
TRBJ2-7	.	TRBV6-2/TRBV6-3	.	TGTGCCAGCAGTTACGGGGTACGGGGCTCCTACGAGCAGTACTTC	CASSYGVRGSYEQYF
TRBJ1-6	.	TRBV6-1	.	TGTGCCAGCAGTGAACGGGATTTGGGGGGAACCTATAATTCACCCCTCCACTTT	CASSERDLGGTYNSPLHF
TRBJ1-4	.	TRBV5-4	.	TGTGCCAGCAGCTTGGAAGGGGAGGGCCTGAATGAAAAACTGTTTTTT	CASSLEGEGLNEKLFF
TRBJ1-3	.	TRBV6-5	.	TGTGCCAGCAGTTACCAGTTGGGCAGGGCTGGAAACACCATATATTTT	CASSYQLGRAGNTIYF
TRBJ1-5	.	TRBV19	.	TGTGCCAGTAGTAGGATTTTCGGGTACAATCAGCCCCAGCATTTT	CASSRIFGYNQPQHF
TRBJ1-4	TRBD1	TRBV5-1	.	TGCGCCAGCAGCGCCGTGGGACAGGGGAATGAAAAACTGTTTTTT	CASSAVGQGNEKLFF
TRBJ1-5	.	TRBV18	.	TGTGCCAGTGAGGCCGAGTCGGGTCAGCCCCAGCATTTT	CASEAESGQPQHF
TRBJ1-1	.	TRBV28	few	TGTGCCAGCAGCCTTCAAGGGGAGCAGGATGAAGCTTTCTTT	CASSLQGEQDEAFF
TRBJ1-1	TRBD1	TRBV6-5	.	TGTGCCAGCAGCCTCCGGGACAGTAACACTGAAGCTTTCTTT	CASSLRDSNTEAFF
TRBJ1-2	.	TRBV19	.	TGTGCCAGTAGTCCCGGATACGGCTACACCTTC	CASSPGYGYTF
TRBJ2-3	.	TRBV20-1	.	TGCAGTGCTAGAGACACAGATACGCAGTATTTT	CSARDTDTQYF
TRBJ2-3	TRBD2	TRBV5-5	.	TGTGCCAGCAGCTTGGGAGTAGCGGGGCCTACAGATACGCAGTATTTT	CASSLGVAGPTDTQYF
TRBJ2-7	TRBD2	TRBV5-1	few	TGCGCCAGCAGCTTGGATAGCGGGGGGGCCTCCCTCATTTACGAGCAGTACTTC	CASSLDSGGASLIYEQYF
TRBJ1-5	TRBD1	TRBV6-2/TRBV6-3	.	TGTGCCAGCAGTTCCCTCAGACAGGGGGTGAGCAATCAGCCCCAGCATTTT	CASSSLRQGVSNQPQHF
TRBJ1-6	.	TRBV19	.	TGTGCCAGTAGTATGCAACTGGGGATCTCGTATTCACCCCTCCACTTT	CASSMQLGISYSPLHF
TRBJ1-4	.	TRBV19	few	TGTGCCAGTAGTATGAGGTCGGGGAATGAAAAACTGTTTTTT	CASSMRSGNEKLFF
TRBJ1-4	.	TRBV6-2/TRBV6-3	.	TGTGCCAGTAGTTACCCGACAGCAAATGAAAAACTGTTTTTT	CASSYPTANEKLFF
TRBJ2-5	TRBD1	TRBV7-2	.	TGTGCCAGCAGCCGTGACAGGGAACCCCCCCAGTACTTC	CASSRDREPPQYF
TRBJ2-7	.	TRBV4-3	.	TGCGCCAGCAGCCAAGATAGGAACCACCCCTACGAGCAGTACTTC	CASSQDRNHPYEQYF
TRBJ2-7	.	TRBV7-9	.	TGTGCCAGCAGCCCCACAGGGTACGAGCAGTACTTC	CASSPTGYEQYF
TRBJ2-1	.	TRBV9	.	TGTGCCAGCAGCGATCAACCCAAACAGGGCTGGCAGTTCTTC	CASSDQPKQGWQFF
TRBJ1-1	.	TRBV12-3/TRBV12-4	.	TGTGCCAGCAGTTTACAAGGCAGGGGCTACGCTTTCTTT	CASSLQGRGYAFF
TRBJ2-1	.	TRBV6-6	.	TGTGCCAGCAGTTACTTAGGACATAATGAGCAGTTCTTC	CASSYLGHNEQFF
TRBJ1-1	.	TRBV6-5	.	TGTGCCAGCAGTAAGCGACAGACGAACACTGAAGCTTTCTTT	CASSKRQTNTEAFF
TRBJ1-4	.	TRBV12-3/TRBV12-4	.	TGTGCCAGCAGTGGAAGGGTGGCAGAACTGTTTTTT	CASSGRVAELFF
TRBJ2-3	.	TRBV2	.	TGTGCCAGCAGGGGGGACTTCACAGATACGCAGTATTTT	CASRGDFTDTQYF
TRBJ1-1	.	TRBV18	.	TGTGCCAGCTCACCAGTAGAAGGGAGTAACACTGAAGCTTTCTTT	CASSPVEGSNTEAFF
TRBJ2-1	TRBD2	TRBV3-1/TRBV3-2	.	TGTGCCAGCAGCCAAGATCGGAGCGGGGGGGCCGTCTACAATGAGCAGTTCTTC	CASSQDRSGGAVYNEQFF
TRBJ1-1	.	TRBV27	.	TGTGCCAGCAGTCAAATGGACGGGGGCACTGAAGCTTTCTTT	CASSQMDGGTEAFF
TRBJ2-2	.	TRBV18	.	TGTGCCAGCTCACCATCGGGGACCAACACCGGGGAGCTGTTTTTT	CASSPSGTNTGELFF
TRBJ1-5	.	TRBV2	.	TGTGCCAGCAAAACAGGCCTAAATAGCAATCAGCCCCAGCATTTT	CASKTGLNSNQPQHF
TRBJ2-4	TRBD2	TRBV30	.	TGTGCCTGGGCGGGCGGGGGCAAAAACATTCAGTACTTC	CAWAGGGKNIQYF
TRBJ2-2	TRBD1	TRBV5-4	once	TGTGCCAGCACCGGGACAGGGCCGGCCGGGGAGCTGTTTTTT	CASTGTGPAGELFF
TRBJ2-5	.	TRBV28	.	TGTGCCAGCAGTCCCCGGGAGACCCAGTACTTC	CASSPRETQYF
TRBJ2-1	.	TRBV6-4	.	TGTGCCAGCAGCCTGAGGGGGGCGGATGAGCAGTTCTTC	CASSLRGADEQFF
TRBJ1-5	.	TRBV19	.	TGTGCCAGTAGTATCGAGTCAGCGGGGTTAAAGCCCCAGCATTTT	CASSIESAGLKPQHF
TRBJ1-4	TRBD1	TRBV2	.	TGTGCCAGCAGGGCCTCAGGGGGTGGGGAAAAACTGTTTTTT	CASRASGGGEKLFF
TRBJ1-3	.	TRBV6-2/TRBV6-3	.	TGTGCCAGCAGCGACAGGAGCTCTGGAAACACCATATATTTT	CASSDRSSGNTIYF
TRBJ1-1	TRBD1	TRBV10-3	.	TGTGCCATCAGTTACGCAGGGGGCACTGAAGCTTTCTTT	CAISYAGGTEAFF
TRBJ1-3	.	TRBV6-6	.	TGTGCCAGCAGTCCCCCACAGGGAAACACCATATATTTT	CASSPPQGNTIYF
TRBJ2-7	.	TRBV19	.	TGTGCCAGTAGTATAGTGCAGGGGTCCTACGAGCAGTACTTC	CASSIVQGSYEQYF
TRBJ1-5	TRBD1	TRBV29-1	once	TGCAGCGTTGAAACAGGGGGGGGTCAGCCCCAGCATTTT	CSVETGGGQPQHF
TRBJ1-1	.	TRBV6-5	.	TGTGCCAGCCGCCGGGGGGGGGACACTGAAGCTTTCTTT	CASRRGGDTEAFF
TRBJ1-5	.	TRBV18	.	TGTGCCAGCTCCAGGACCAATCAGCCCCAGCATTTT	CASSRTNQPQHF
TRBJ2-3	TRBD2	TRBV5-6	.	TGTGCCAGCAGCTGGCGCGGGGGTAGCACAGATACGCAGTATTTT	CASSWRGGSTDTQYF
TRBJ1-4	.	TRBV28	few	TGTGCCAGCAGCTACAGGCAGGGGTTTTGGGAAAAACTGTTTTTT	CASSYRQGFWEKLFF
TRBJ2-7	.	TRBV24-1	.	TGTGCCACCAGTGACCCGGGGCAGGGTGCGTACGAGCAGTACTTC	CATSDPGQGAYEQYF
TRBJ1-3	.	TRBV11-2	.	TGTGCCAGCAGCTTAGCGGTCAGGGCCTCTGGAAACACCATATATTTT	CASSLAVRASGNTIYF